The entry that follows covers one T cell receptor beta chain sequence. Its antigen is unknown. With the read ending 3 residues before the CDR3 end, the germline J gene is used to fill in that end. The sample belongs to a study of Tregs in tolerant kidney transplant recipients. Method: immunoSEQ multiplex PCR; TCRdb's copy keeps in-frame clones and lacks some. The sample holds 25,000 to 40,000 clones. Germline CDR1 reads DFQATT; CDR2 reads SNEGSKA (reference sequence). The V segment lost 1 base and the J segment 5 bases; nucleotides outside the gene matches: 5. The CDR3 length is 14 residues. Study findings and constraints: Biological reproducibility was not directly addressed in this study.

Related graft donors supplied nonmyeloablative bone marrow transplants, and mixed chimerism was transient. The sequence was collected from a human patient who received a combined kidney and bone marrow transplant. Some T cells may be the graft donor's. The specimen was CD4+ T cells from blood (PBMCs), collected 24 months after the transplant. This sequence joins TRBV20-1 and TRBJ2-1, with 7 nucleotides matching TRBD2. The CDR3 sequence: CSARGSGPNNEQFF. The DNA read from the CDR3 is TGCAGTGCTAGAGGTAGCGGGCCTAACAATGAG.